This T cell receptor beta chain was recovered during a study of blood T cell repertoires in COVID-19. Study context: Nucleic acid was either cDNA or gDNA, and it came from T cells, B-cell-depleted T cells, or PBMCs.

As originally analysed: Quantification of nucleated cells was approximated via reference gene primer amplification. The protocol was immunoSEQ multiplex PCR, while the TCRdb copy is restricted to in-frame clones and leaves out a portion. That table supplies the V and J calls and clone size; D and trimming were determined from the DNA. The sample shows about 14,000 clones, about 87% of them seen only once. The CDR3 extends over 15 amino acids. The V gene's germline CDR1 is LGHNA and CDR2 YSLEER. The V gene end was trimmed by 5 bases and the J gene end by 5 bases; junction bases not matched to a gene: 8.

The J gene is TRBJ2-3, the V gene TRBV4-3, with 9 nucleotides matching TRBD1. The clonotype comes from a human donor in a cohort sampled during active COVID-19. Sequenced: peripheral blood. The CDR3 DNA follows: TGCGCCAGCAGCTCTTCGGGACAGGGTGAAGATACGCAGTATTTT. It codes for CASSSSGQGEDTQYF.